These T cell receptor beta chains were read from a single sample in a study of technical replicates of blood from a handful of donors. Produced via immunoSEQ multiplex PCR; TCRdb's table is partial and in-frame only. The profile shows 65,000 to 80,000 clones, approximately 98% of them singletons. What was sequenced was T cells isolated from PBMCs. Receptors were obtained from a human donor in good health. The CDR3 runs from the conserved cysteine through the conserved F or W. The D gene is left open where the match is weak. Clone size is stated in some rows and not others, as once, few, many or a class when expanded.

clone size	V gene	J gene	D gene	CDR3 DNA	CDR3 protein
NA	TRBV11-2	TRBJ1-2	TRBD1	TGTGCCAGCAGCTTAGGACAGGGGGCCTCAGCTAACTATGGCTACACCTTC	CASSLGQGASANYGYTF
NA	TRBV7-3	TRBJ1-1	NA	TGTGCCAGCAGCTCCGCGGCATACGAGAAAGCTTTCTTT	CASSSAAYEKAFF
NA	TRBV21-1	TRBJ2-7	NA	TGTGCCAGCAGCAAACCTAGGGACAGGCCCTACGAGCAGTACTTC	CASSKPRDRPYEQYF
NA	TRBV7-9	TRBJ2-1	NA	TGTGCCAGCAGCCCCCGCGGTACCTCCTACAATGAGCAGTTCTTC	CASSPRGTSYNEQFF
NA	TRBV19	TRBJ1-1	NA	TGTGCCAGTAGTCCTCCCTTTTCTGAAGCTTTCTTT	CASSPPFSEAFF
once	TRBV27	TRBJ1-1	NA	TGTGCCAGCAGTTTAGTTACGGTGAACACTGAAGCTTTCTTT	CASSLVTVNTEAFF
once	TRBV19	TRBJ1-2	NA	TGTGCCAGTAGTACCGACAGGTATGGCTACACCTTC	CASSTDRYGYTF
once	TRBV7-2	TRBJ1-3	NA	TGTGCCAGCAGCCCAACAATCGGGAATGAAAACACCATATATTTT	CASSPTIGNENTIYF
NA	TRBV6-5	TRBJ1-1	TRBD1	TGTGCCAGCAGTTACGCTCAGGGGGCGTTCACTGAAGCTTTCTTT	CASSYAQGAFTEAFF
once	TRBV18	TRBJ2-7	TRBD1	TGTGCCAGCTCACCCAGGGGACAGGGTGGTTCAGGCGAGCAGTACTTC	CASSPRGQGGSGEQYF
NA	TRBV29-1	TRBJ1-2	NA	TGCAGCGTTGGGGACACTTCTAACTATGGCTACACCTTC	CSVGDTSNYGYTF
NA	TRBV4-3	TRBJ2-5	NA	TGCGCCAGCAGCCGAGGGCTGAACCGGGACACACAAGAGACCCAGTACTTC	CASSRGLNRDTQETQYF